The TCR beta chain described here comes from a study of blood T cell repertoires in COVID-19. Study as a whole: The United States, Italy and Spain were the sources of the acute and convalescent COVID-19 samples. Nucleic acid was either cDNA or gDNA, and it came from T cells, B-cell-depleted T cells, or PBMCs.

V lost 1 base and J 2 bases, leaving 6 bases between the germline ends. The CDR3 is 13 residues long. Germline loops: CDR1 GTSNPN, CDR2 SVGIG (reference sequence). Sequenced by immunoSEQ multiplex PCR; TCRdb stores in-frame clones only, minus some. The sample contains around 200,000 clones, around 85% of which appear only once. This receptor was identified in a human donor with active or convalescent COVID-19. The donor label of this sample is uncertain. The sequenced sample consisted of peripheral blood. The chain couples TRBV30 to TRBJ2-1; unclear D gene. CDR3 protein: CAWSDLTYNEQFF. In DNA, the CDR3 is TGTGCCTGGAGTGACCTAACCTACAATGAGCAGTTCTTC.